What follows is one TCR beta chain and its context. Germline lookup yields CDR1 SGHKS and CDR2 YYEKEE (reference sequence). The CDR3 runs 15 residues. V shed 0 bases and J 7 bases; nucleotides not matched to a gene: 7. Only in-frame clones appear in the TCRdb table, and some are missing; sequencing was by immunoSEQ multiplex PCR. The sample carries about 170,000 clones, 91% recorded once. This specimen belongs to a study of control samples from healthy donors and cancer patients. This sequence originates from a young woman in good health. This rearrangement joins TRBV5-5 to TRBJ1-5, with 7 nucleotides matching TRBD1. Sequencing was done on a sample of blood. CDR3 DNA sequence: TGTGCCAGCAGCTTGGGGTGGCAGGGGGTACAGCCCCAGCATTTT. It translates to CASSLGWQGVQPQHF.